The clone carrying this T cell receptor beta chain was seen many times. Its antigen is still unknown. TCRdb analysed the 5' RACE reads with MiXCR anew, one entry per CDR3 protein. The table lists 250,000 to 400,000 distinct CDR3 sequences, 9.5% to 13% of them singletons. The data were obtained in a study of CD8 T cells in ankylosing spondylitis. The study, taken as a whole, reports: Disease-linked clones bore a CD8+ phenotype and were relatively rare in peripheral blood.

The ends were cut back, 6 bases at V and 0 bases at J, with 8 bases in the middle. The CDR3 totals 13 residues. CDR1 and CDR2 from the germline V gene are SGHRS and YFSETQ. The specimen was blood, either unsorted or a sorted T cell fraction (not recorded which). The chain links TRBV5-1 to TRBJ2-3, with a possible D match to TRBD2 (5 bases). The clonotype was recovered from a female donor with ankylosing spondylitis or in good health (not recorded which). CDR3 bases: TGCGCCAGCATGAGGGATAGCACAGATACGCAGTATTTT. Translated, it gives CASMRDSTDTQYF.